This T cell receptor (beta chain) was recovered during a study of T-cell reconstitution after alpha-beta-depleted transplantation in children. Preparing the TCRbeta library involved the use of unique molecular identifiers. TCRdb re-called the PCR reads through MiXCR, storing one row per CDR3 protein. The repertoire holds some 150,000 distinct CDR3 sequences, with more than 8% as singletons. From germline, CDR1 is MNHEY and CDR2 SMNVEV (reference sequence). J was trimmed by 7 bases and V by 3 bases; bases with no gene match: 10. This CDR3 is built from 16 residues. Broader study findings: Several hundred rapidly expanded clones from non-depleted graft cells reportedly supplied alpha-beta T cells about two months post-transplant. Recipient T cells and thymic progenitors that survived were the source of the high TCRbeta diversity seen at day 60 in some patients. T-cell numbers and diversity, one year after transplant, stemmed largely from T cells that were newly produced.

This clonotype occurred many times. Its target is unknown. The chain has TRBV27 and TRBJ2-1, with TRBD2 matching over 9 bases. Source: PBMCs, mostly from graft donor cells, taken 180 days after TCRalphabeta/CD19-depleted stem cell transplant. The sequence was obtained from a female patient aged 2-9 years who had a stem cell transplant for congenital amegakaryocytic thrombocytopenia, so the T cells may come from the graft donor. As DNA, the CDR3 is TGTGCCAGCAGTTTGTGGCGGGGGGGCCCTAAGAATGAGCAGTTCTTC. Encoded protein: CASSLWRGGPKNEQFF.